The next 31 T cell receptor beta chains were all read from a single sample in a study of blood T cells in healthy people across ages. PCR was performed a second time for about 6 to 12 cycles using a sample-barcoded 5' primer and a J-beta primer mix. MiXCR, run by TCRdb on the 5' RACE reads, gives a single entry per CDR3 protein. The sample contains 1.5 million or so distinct CDR3 sequences, around 40% of which appear only once. Input material: blood. These TCRs come from a woman under 30 in good health.

This clonotype was detected many times. The V gene is TRBV29-1, the J gene TRBJ2-7; D gene unclear. The CDR3 extends over 11 amino acids. Germline CDR1 SQVTM, CDR2 ANQGSEA. V dropped 7 bases and J dropped 2 bases, with 9 bases sitting between them. Here the CDR3 reads CSAGGPYEQYF. The CDR3 nucleotides are TGCAGCGCCGGTGGACCCTACGAGCAGTACTTC.

This clonotype was seen at least ten times. The rearrangement joins TRBV20-1 to TRBJ2-7; D is undetermined. Looked up from germline, CDR1 is DFQATT and CDR2 is SNEGSKA (reference sequence). With 1 base removed from V and 2 bases from J, the gap between germline ends came to 12 bases. The CDR3 is made up of 14 amino acids. The CDR3 region is CSARVGKNAYEQYF. CDR3 nucleotides: TGCAGTGCTAGAGTTGGGAAAAACGCCTACGAGCAGTACTTC.

This clonotype has more than one count but fewer than ten. The V and J genes are TRBV29-1 and TRBJ1-1; 7 bases map to TRBD1. The CDR3 loop spans 14 amino acids. Germline V gene data show CDR1 as SQVTM and CDR2 as ANQGSEA. The V gene end was trimmed by 6 bases and the J gene end by 6 bases; junction bases not matched to a gene: 13. CDR3 nucleotide sequence: TGCAGCGTCGCCGGAGGGGGCGGAGGGCCTGAAGCTTTCTTT. It specifies CSVAGGGGGPEAFF.

CDR3 protein: CSAPRTGVIPGANVLTF. In nucleotides, the CDR3 is TGCAGTGCTCCCCGGACAGGGGTAATCCCTGGGGCCAACGTCCTGACTTTC. The V gene is TRBV20-1, the J gene TRBJ2-6, with TRBD1 matching over 9 bases. Trimming took 5 bases from V and 2 from J; bases not matched to a gene: 10. This CDR3 region has 17 residues. Per germline, CDR1 DFQATT and CDR2 SNEGSKA (reference sequence).

The V gene is TRBV6-5, the J gene TRBJ1-4, with D unclear. This CDR3 has 12 residues. The germline gives CDR1 MNHEY, CDR2 SVGAGI. The V end lost 1 base, the J end lost 10 bases, and 7 bases lay between the germline ends. CDR3 amino acids: CASSYLGGKLFF. In DNA form, the CDR3 reads TGTGCCAGCAGTTACTTGGGCGGAAAACTGTTTTTT.

The chain couples TRBV27 to TRBJ2-5; D is ambiguous. The J call could be wrong; TRBJ2-7 is a better fit for the DNA end. Germline V gene sequence: CDR1 MNHEY, CDR2 SMNVEV (reference sequence). The CDR3 sequence is 15 residues long. CDR3 sequence reads: CASKAPTKGRYEQYF. DNA for the CDR3: TGTGCCAGCAAAGCCCCCACGAAGGGCCGATACGAGCAGTACTTC.

This clonotype has just a few counts. The chain recombines TRBV12-3 or TRBV12-4 with TRBJ2-3; 9 nucleotides line up with TRBD1. V shed 8 bases, J shed 1 base, and the junction held 10 bases outside the gene matches. The CDR3 is 16 amino acids. The CDR3, as DNA: TGTGCCAGCGACCTTTCGGGACAGGGAGGCACAGATACGCAGTATTTT. This codes for CASDLSGQGGTDTQYF.

The DNA of the CDR3 is TGTGCCTGGACTTCCGGAGGGGACACTGAAGCTTTCTTT. Protein: CAWTSGGDTEAFF. The rearrangement links TRBV30 to TRBJ1-1; possible D gene TRBD1, 5 bases. The CDR3 spans 13 residues. Trimming removed 4 bases at V and 3 bases at J, with 12 bases between. CDR1 and CDR2 from the germline V gene are GTSNPN and SVGIG (reference sequence).

The sample holds a few counts of this clonotype. The rearrangement uses TRBV6-6 and TRBJ2-5; TRBD1 or TRBD2 may be the D gene (5 bases each). The V and J ends lost 7 bases and 1 base respectively, with 7 bases between them. This CDR3 spans 12 amino acids. CDR1 is MNHNY and CDR2 is SVGAGI in the germline V gene (reference sequence). In DNA, the CDR3 is TGTGCCAGCAAGGGGACCCAAGAGACCCAGTACTTC. Amino acid sequence: CASKGTQETQYF.

The rearrangement uses TRBV10-3 and TRBJ2-5; the D gene is possibly TRBD1 (6 bases). The end of the DNA fits TRBJ2-7 better, so the J call may be wrong. The germline V gene encodes CDR1 ENHRY and CDR2 SYGVKD. The CDR3 extends over 13 amino acids. CDR3 DNA sequence: TGTGCCATCAGTGTGGGGGCGTCCTACGAGCAGTACTTC. This gives the protein CAISVGASYEQYF.

Ten or more counts support this clonotype. This chain joins TRBV7-2 and TRBJ1-2; the match to TRBD1 covers 9 bases. The CDR3 is 15 amino acids. From germline, CDR1 is SGHTA and CDR2 FQGNSA. V shed 3 bases, J shed 7 bases, and the junction held 9 bases outside the gene matches. The CDR3 sequence: CASSLNTGGRFGYTF. The CDR3 nucleotides read TGTGCCAGCAGCTTGAATACAGGGGGCAGGTTTGGCTACACCTTC.

The rearrangement uses TRBV4-3 and TRBJ2-7; 8 bases are shared with TRBD1. The germline CDR1 and CDR2 sequences are LGHNA and YSLEER. The CDR3 runs to 16 residues. Trimming took 1 base from V and 4 from J; bases not matched to a gene: 9. In DNA form, the CDR3 reads TGCGCCAGCAGCCAAGTAATTGGACAGGGCTCGTACGAGCAGTACTTC. Encoded protein: CASSQVIGQGSYEQYF.

This clonotype was found a few times. The chain links TRBV15 to TRBJ2-1, with 7 positions matching TRBD2. CDR3 length: 16 amino acids. The ends lost 0 bases at V and 2 bases at J; junction bases unmatched: 4. CDR1 and CDR2 (germline): LNHNV, YYDKDF (reference sequence). CDR3 nucleotides: TGTGCCACCAGCAGAGATTGGCTAGCGGCCTACAATGAGCAGTTCTTC. Translation: CATSRDWLAAYNEQFF.

The sample holds a few counts of this clonotype. CDR3 loop: CASSQVGVGEKLFF. CDR3 nucleotide sequence: TGTGCCAGCAGCCAAGTGGGAGTTGGTGAAAAACTGTTTTTT. The rearrangement uses TRBV4-2 and TRBJ1-4, with D unclear. The V gene's germline CDR1 is LGHNA and CDR2 YNFKEQ. V lost 1 base and J lost 7, with 10 bases in between. The length of the CDR3 is 14 residues.

This clonotype was picked up a small number of times. This sequence joins TRBV24-1 and TRBJ2-5; D perhaps matches TRBD2 (6 bases). V lost 5 bases and J 3 bases, leaving 12 bases between the germline ends. Germline loops: CDR1 KGHDR, CDR2 SFDVKD. The CDR3 has 14 residues. The CDR3 spells CATSGTSPEETQYF. Written as DNA, the CDR3 is TGTGCCACCAGTGGAACTAGCCCAGAAGAGACCCAGTACTTC.

V is TRBV27 and J is TRBJ2-2; no definite D call. This CDR3 spans 13 amino acids. Germline CDR1 is MNHEY and CDR2 is SMNVEV (reference sequence). V shed 5 bases and J shed 7 bases, with 11 bases lying between them. The CDR3 DNA reads TGTGCCAGCAGTGTATTTGGCCGCGGGGAGCTGTTTTTT. The encoded protein is CASSVFGRGELFF.

This chain connects TRBV7-9 to TRBJ2-5; 8 nucleotides align to TRBD1. The J call is in doubt because the DNA end fits TRBJ2-7 better. Germline V gene sequence: CDR1 SEHNR, CDR2 FQNEAQ (reference sequence). The CDR3 contains 14 residues. The CDR3 here is CASNLGDRYYEQYF. In DNA, the CDR3 is TGTGCCAGCAACTTGGGGGACAGGTACTACGAGCAGTACTTC.

This clonotype has more than one count but fewer than ten. CDR3 sequence (DNA): TGTGCCAGCAGCGGACGGTGGGATACGCAGTATTTT. Translation gives CASSGRWDTQYF. The chain links TRBV25-1 to TRBJ2-3, with D uncertain. CDR1 is MGHDK, CDR2 SYGVNS, per germline. This CDR3 is built from 12 residues. V was trimmed by 6 bases and J by 6 bases, leaving 10 bases between them.

This clonotype showed up just a few times. The chain recombines TRBV28 with TRBJ2-7, with 10 bases lining up with TRBD1. The CDR3 runs to 15 residues. The V segment lost 3 bases and the J segment 4 bases; nucleotides outside the gene matches: 6. Germline V gene data show CDR1 as MDHEN and CDR2 as SYDVKM. CDR3 loop: CASSFSRDRGYEQYF. The CDR3 nucleotides read TGTGCCAGCAGTTTTTCTCGGGACAGGGGTTACGAGCAGTACTTC.

The V and J genes are TRBV5-1 and TRBJ2-5; D not resolved. There are 12 residues in the CDR3. Deletions cut 0 bases from V and 5 bases from J, with 5 bases between. CDR1 and CDR2 (germline): SGHRS, YFSETQ. The CDR3 here is CASSLDFETQYF. DNA for the CDR3: TGCGCCAGCAGCTTGGACTTTGAGACCCAGTACTTC.

This clonotype has more than one count but fewer than ten. V usage is TRBV13 and J usage is TRBJ2-7, with D uncertain. V was shortened by 9 bases and J by 0 bases, with 6 bases between the two germline ends. The germline V gene has CDR1 PRHDT and CDR2 FYEKMQ (reference sequence). CDR3 size: 11 residues. The CDR3 DNA reads TGTGCCAGTGACGGCTCCTACGAGCAGTACTTC. It translates to CASDGSYEQYF.

The chain combines TRBV6-2 or TRBV6-3 with TRBJ2-6; D call uncertain. The CDR3 sequence is 14 residues long. Germline assignment: CDR1 MNHEY and CDR2 SVGEGT. V lost 6 bases and J lost 9, with 15 bases in between. Written as DNA, the CDR3 is TGTGCCAGCAGAACCTCCCCCTCAGGCAACGTCCTGACTTTC. This codes for CASRTSPSGNVLTF.

This sequence joins TRBV20-1 and TRBJ1-2; tentatively, D is TRBD1 (5 bases). Looked up from germline, CDR1 is DFQATT and CDR2 is SNEGSKA (reference sequence). Trimming shortened V by 0 bases and J by 5 bases, and 13 bases separated the two germline ends. CDR3 size: 14 residues. As DNA, the CDR3 is TGCAGTGCTAGAGATGGAGGGACGTGGTATGGCTACACCTTC. This sequence encodes CSARDGGTWYGYTF.

This clonotype has just one count. The chain links TRBV29-1 to TRBJ2-3, with 7 bases lining up with TRBD2. The V gene's germline CDR1 is SQVTM and CDR2 ANQGSEA. V gave up 7 bases and J gave up 1 base; unmatched junction bases: 11. The length of the CDR3 is 15 residues. The chain's CDR3 is CSAGRRELGTDTQYF. The CDR3 DNA reads TGCAGCGCAGGTCGGCGGGAGTTGGGCACAGATACGCAGTATTTT.

The chain couples TRBV20-1 to TRBJ2-3; D possibly uses TRBD1 or TRBD2 (6 bases each). The CDR3 consists of 16 residues. The V end lost 1 base, the J end lost 2 bases, and 16 bases lay between the germline ends. CDR1 DFQATT and CDR2 SNEGSKA come from the germline V gene (reference sequence). The CDR3: CSARGVLGGITDTQYF. In DNA form, the CDR3 reads TGCAGTGCTAGAGGTGTCCTGGGGGGCATCACAGATACGCAGTATTTT.

This chain's CDR3 is CASSQVLAGLWSDTQYF. In DNA form, the CDR3 reads TGCGCCAGCAGCCAAGTCCTGGCCGGGCTTTGGTCAGATACGCAGTATTTT. This rearrangement joins TRBV4-1 to TRBJ2-3, with D hard to call. The V end lost 1 base, the J end lost 4 bases, and 18 bases lay between the germline ends. CDR1 and CDR2 from the germline V gene are MGHRA and YSYEKL. This CDR3 has 17 residues.

The chain joins TRBV12-3 or TRBV12-4 to TRBJ2-2; the match to TRBD2 covers 10 bases. This CDR3 has 16 amino acids. The V gene end was trimmed by 5 bases and the J gene end by 5 bases; junction bases not matched to a gene: 8. As DNA, the CDR3 is TGTGCCAGCAGTGAGCTAGCGGGAGTATGGACCGGGGAGCTGTTTTTT. Translation gives CASSELAGVWTGELFF.

The rearrangement joins TRBV7-9 to TRBJ1-1; D uncertain. This CDR3 has 16 residues. CDR1 is SEHNR and CDR2 is FQNEAQ in the germline V gene (reference sequence). The V end lost 5 bases, the J end lost 0 bases, and 16 bases lay between the germline ends. The CDR3 sequence: CASSPRRFGMNTEAFF. For the CDR3, the DNA is TGTGCCAGCAGCCCCCGCAGGTTTGGGATGAACACTGAAGCTTTCTTT.

V usage is TRBV27 and J usage is TRBJ2-3; D call uncertain. The germline CDR1 and CDR2 sequences are MNHEY and SMNVEV (reference sequence). The CDR3 runs 14 residues. V lost 5 bases and J lost 2, with 11 bases in between. The CDR3 nucleotides read TGTGCCAGCAGTCTCACTATAGCCACAGATACGCAGTATTTT. Its translation: CASSLTIATDTQYF.

The chain recombines TRBV20-1 with TRBJ1-2; TRBD1 aligns across 12 bases. CDR1 and CDR2 (germline): DFQATT, SNEGSKA (reference sequence). This CDR3 has 13 amino acids. V was pared by 6 bases and J by 8 bases, with 7 bases of the junction left unmatched. The CDR3 DNA is TGCAGTGCACCGGGACAGGGGGCGGGAGGCTACACCTTC. Translation: CSAPGQGAGGYTF.

V and J are TRBV4-1 and TRBJ2-7; 11 bases are shared with TRBD2. Germline V lookup: CDR1 MGHRA, CDR2 YSYEKL. V was pared by 0 bases and J by 2 bases, with 3 bases of the junction left unmatched. This CDR3 spans 16 amino acids. CDR3 protein: CASSQDPTSGAYEQYF. CDR3 bases: TGCGCCAGCAGCCAAGATCCGACTAGCGGGGCCTACGAGCAGTACTTC.